Listed below are T cell receptor beta chains from one sample, sequenced in a study of molecular identifiers for immune sequencing clone quantification. Via MiXCR, TCRdb re-called the PCR reads, giving one row per CDR3 protein. The table includes more than 35,000 distinct CDR3 sequences, 19% detected once. Sequencing input: naive CD8+ T cells from blood, with Jurkat cell RNA spiked in. Every receptor here comes from a human donor in good health. Some libraries in this study had Jurkat cell RNA spiked in. Both conserved end residues are part of each CDR3. The order of the fields is CDR3 length, clone size, J gene, V gene, D gene, CDR3 protein, CDR3 DNA. A D gene is named only where the DNA matches it firmly. Size is omitted from some rows. Given values are once, few, many or a class for expanded clones.

len: 13
abundance: many
j_gene: TRBJ2-3
v_gene: TRBV20-1
d_gene: TRBD2
CDR3aa: CSATSGFTDTQYF
CDR3nt: TGCAGTGCAACTAGCGGGTTCACAGATACGCAGTATTTT

len: 15
abundance: few
j_gene: TRBJ2-3
v_gene: TRBV7-9
d_gene: TRBD1
CDR3aa: CASSSRDRESDTQYF
CDR3nt: TGTGCCAGCAGCTCCCGGGACAGGGAATCAGATACGCAGTATTTT

len: 16
abundance: many
j_gene: TRBJ1-5
v_gene: TRBV28
d_gene: NA
CDR3aa: CASSPTLESSNQPQHF
CDR3nt: TGTGCCAGCAGCCCTACCTTGGAATCCAGCAATCAGCCCCAGCATTTT

len: 17
abundance: NA
j_gene: TRBJ2-3
v_gene: TRBV18
d_gene: NA
CDR3aa: CTSSPQVVEGPTDTQYF
CDR3nt: TGTACCAGCTCACCACAGGTTGTTGAGGGTCCCACAGATACGCAGTATTTT

len: 15
abundance: NA
j_gene: TRBJ2-5
v_gene: TRBV24-1
d_gene: NA
CDR3aa: CATSDFKQGKETQYF
CDR3nt: TGTGCCACCAGTGATTTTAAGCAGGGGAAAGAGACCCAGTACTTC

len: 16
abundance: many
j_gene: TRBJ2-3
v_gene: TRBV28
d_gene: NA
CDR3aa: CASLRDGSVGADTQYF
CDR3nt: TGTGCCAGCCTCCGGGACGGGAGTGTCGGCGCAGATACGCAGTATTTT

len: 14
abundance: many
j_gene: TRBJ2-2
v_gene: TRBV20-1
d_gene: NA
CDR3aa: CSAKGPGEVGELFF
CDR3nt: TGCAGTGCAAAAGGACCGGGTGAAGTCGGGGAGCTGTTTTTT

len: 15
abundance: NA
j_gene: TRBJ2-1
v_gene: TRBV7-9
d_gene: TRBD2
CDR3aa: CASSLRSGSSEEQFF
CDR3nt: TGTGCCAGCAGCTTGCGTAGCGGGAGTTCGGAAGAGCAGTTCTTC

len: 13
abundance: many
j_gene: TRBJ1-5
v_gene: TRBV28
d_gene: NA
CDR3aa: CASSLFSNQPQHF
CDR3nt: TGTGCCAGCAGTTTATTTAGCAATCAGCCCCAGCATTTT

len: 15
abundance: medium-sized
j_gene: TRBJ2-3
v_gene: TRBV28
d_gene: TRBD1
CDR3aa: CASSLQGAFTDTQYF
CDR3nt: TGTGCCAGCAGTCTCCAGGGGGCTTTCACAGATACGCAGTATTTT

len: 15
abundance: NA
j_gene: TRBJ1-1
v_gene: TRBV4-1
d_gene: NA
CDR3aa: CASSQSRTENTEAFF
CDR3nt: TGCGCCAGCAGCCAATCACGGACGGAAAACACTGAAGCTTTCTTT

len: 13
abundance: many
j_gene: TRBJ2-7
v_gene: TRBV19
d_gene: NA
CDR3aa: CASSIGAPEEQYF
CDR3nt: TGTGCCAGTAGTATAGGGGCACCCGAGGAGCAGTACTTC

len: 17
abundance: NA
j_gene: TRBJ2-2
v_gene: TRBV6-6
d_gene: NA
CDR3aa: CASGYSSGQVSTGELFF
CDR3nt: TGTGCCAGCGGTTACTCGAGCGGTCAGGTCAGCACCGGGGAGCTGTTTTTT

len: 17
abundance: many
j_gene: TRBJ2-3
v_gene: TRBV3-1
d_gene: NA
CDR3aa: CASSQEGTRMSTDTQYF
CDR3nt: TGTGCCAGCAGCCAAGAAGGTACTAGGATGAGCACAGATACGCAGTATTTT

len: 16
abundance: NA
j_gene: TRBJ2-3
v_gene: TRBV19
d_gene: TRBD2
CDR3aa: CASSIEKRGGTDTQYF
CDR3nt: TGTGCCAGTAGTATAGAGAAGCGGGGGGGCACAGACACGCAGTATTTT

len: 15
abundance: many
j_gene: TRBJ2-1
v_gene: TRBV7-8
d_gene: TRBD2
CDR3aa: CASRSGGALSNEQFF
CDR3nt: TGTGCCAGCAGGTCCGGGGGGGCGCTTTCGAATGAGCAGTTCTTC

len: 14
abundance: many
j_gene: TRBJ2-7
v_gene: TRBV28
d_gene: NA
CDR3aa: CASSIRDTSAEQYF
CDR3nt: TGTGCCAGCAGTATCCGGGACACGTCTGCCGAGCAGTACTTC

len: 13
abundance: few
j_gene: TRBJ1-2
v_gene: TRBV5-6
d_gene: NA
CDR3aa: CASSLEQDYGYTF
CDR3nt: TGTGCCAGCAGCTTGGAACAGGACTATGGCTACACCTTC

len: 16
abundance: many
j_gene: TRBJ2-2
v_gene: TRBV5-6
d_gene: TRBD2
CDR3aa: CASSPLREVRTGELFF
CDR3nt: TGTGCCAGCAGCCCCTTGCGGGAGGTCCGGACCGGGGAGCTGTTTTTT

len: 15
abundance: NA
j_gene: TRBJ2-7
v_gene: TRBV19
d_gene: TRBD2
CDR3aa: CASSIGLAGGLEQYF
CDR3nt: TGTGCCAGTAGTATTGGACTAGCGGGAGGGCTCGAGCAGTACTTC

len: 14
abundance: many
j_gene: TRBJ2-3
v_gene: TRBV12-3/TRBV12-4
d_gene: NA
CDR3aa: CASSLGISTDTQYF
CDR3nt: TGTGCCAGCAGTTTAGGGATTTCCACAGATACGCAGTATTTT

len: 15
abundance: many
j_gene: TRBJ1-1
v_gene: TRBV7-9
d_gene: NA
CDR3aa: CASSLRDGLNTEAFF
CDR3nt: TGTGCCAGCAGCCTCAGAGACGGCCTAAACACTGAAGCTTTCTTT

len: 14
abundance: many
j_gene: TRBJ1-6
v_gene: TRBV7-6
d_gene: TRBD1
CDR3aa: CASSYTGGNSPLHF
CDR3nt: TGTGCCAGCAGCTACACAGGGGGTAATTCACCCCTCCACTTT

len: 12
abundance: NA
j_gene: TRBJ2-2
v_gene: TRBV12-5
d_gene: NA
CDR3aa: CASGYLGGELFF
CDR3nt: TGTGCTAGTGGTTATTTGGGCGGGGAGCTGTTTTTT

len: 12
abundance: many
j_gene: TRBJ1-1
v_gene: TRBV24-1
d_gene: NA
CDR3aa: CATSDFGTEAFF
CDR3nt: TGTGCCACCAGTGATTTTGGCACTGAAGCTTTCTTT

len: 15
abundance: once
j_gene: TRBJ1-1
v_gene: TRBV4-1
d_gene: NA
CDR3aa: CASSQGAGGYTEAFF
CDR3nt: TGCGCCAGCAGCCAAGGCGCTGGTGGTTACACTGAAGCTTTCTTT

len: 15
abundance: NA
j_gene: TRBJ1-4
v_gene: TRBV7-2
d_gene: TRBD1
CDR3aa: CASSWDRVGREKLFF
CDR3nt: TGTGCCAGCAGCTGGGACAGGGTAGGGCGTGAAAAACTGTTTTTT

len: 16
abundance: many
j_gene: TRBJ2-5
v_gene: TRBV5-4
d_gene: NA
CDR3aa: CASSLEGGDLQETQYF
CDR3nt: TGTGCCAGCAGCTTGGAAGGGGGGGACCTCCAAGAGACCCAGTACTTC

len: 15
abundance: many
j_gene: TRBJ2-7
v_gene: TRBV14
d_gene: NA
CDR3aa: CASSQGQGLLYEQYF
CDR3nt: TGTGCCAGCAGCCAAGGACAGGGACTCTTGTACGAGCAGTACTTC

len: 13
abundance: few
j_gene: TRBJ2-7
v_gene: TRBV27
d_gene: NA
CDR3aa: CASSSGTLYEQYF
CDR3nt: TGTGCCAGCAGTTCCGGGACTCTTTACGAGCAGTACTTC

len: 15
abundance: many
j_gene: TRBJ2-3
v_gene: TRBV28
d_gene: TRBD2
CDR3aa: CASSLGGLATDTQYF
CDR3nt: TGTGCCAGCAGCCTAGGGGGACTAGCCACAGATACGCAGTATTTT

len: 18
abundance: few
j_gene: TRBJ2-2
v_gene: TRBV11-2
d_gene: TRBD2
CDR3aa: CASSLAPFGAGGSGELLF
CDR3nt: TGTGCCAGCAGCTTAGCCCCCTTCGGGGCGGGAGGGTCCGGGGAGCTGCTTTTT

len: 16
abundance: many
j_gene: TRBJ1-5
v_gene: TRBV6-6
d_gene: NA
CDR3aa: CASIDGVLTRDQPQHF
CDR3nt: TGTGCCAGCATCGACGGAGTTCTAACCCGGGATCAGCCCCAGCATTTT

len: 13
abundance: many
j_gene: TRBJ2-1
v_gene: TRBV5-1
d_gene: NA
CDR3aa: CASSLDWTDEQFF
CDR3nt: TGCGCCAGCAGCTTGGACTGGACCGATGAGCAGTTCTTC

len: 12
abundance: many
j_gene: TRBJ1-1
v_gene: TRBV19
d_gene: NA
CDR3aa: CASSNSRTEAFF
CDR3nt: TGTGCCAGTAGTAACTCCCGCACTGAAGCTTTCTTT

len: 14
abundance: NA
j_gene: TRBJ2-1
v_gene: TRBV4-1
d_gene: NA
CDR3aa: CASSHPGSFDEQFF
CDR3nt: TGCGCCAGCAGCCACCCTGGGTCTTTCGATGAGCAGTTCTTC

len: 10
abundance: many
j_gene: TRBJ2-7
v_gene: TRBV11-2
d_gene: NA
CDR3aa: CASSSYEQYF
CDR3nt: TGTGCCAGCAGCTCCTACGAGCAGTACTTC

len: 14
abundance: NA
j_gene: TRBJ2-7
v_gene: TRBV29-1
d_gene: NA
CDR3aa: CSVSTGDRAYEQYF
CDR3nt: TGCAGCGTCTCAACGGGGGACAGAGCCTACGAGCAGTACTTC

len: 16
abundance: many
j_gene: TRBJ2-3
v_gene: TRBV27
d_gene: NA
CDR3aa: CASSFGLNEPTDTQYF
CDR3nt: TGTGCCAGCAGTTTTGGACTCAACGAACCCACAGATACGCAGTATTTT

len: 14
abundance: many
j_gene: TRBJ2-7
v_gene: TRBV20-1
d_gene: NA
CDR3aa: CSARESWTIYEQYF
CDR3nt: TGCAGTGCTAGAGAGTCTTGGACTATCTACGAGCAGTACTTC

len: 13
abundance: many
j_gene: TRBJ2-1
v_gene: TRBV9
d_gene: NA
CDR3aa: CASSVGQYNEQFF
CDR3nt: TGTGCCAGCAGCGTCGGACAGTACAATGAGCAGTTCTTC

len: 15
abundance: many
j_gene: TRBJ2-3
v_gene: TRBV27
d_gene: TRBD2
CDR3aa: CASSSGLAGTDTQYF
CDR3nt: TGTGCCAGCAGCTCGGGACTAGCGGGAACAGATACGCAGTATTTT

len: 14
abundance: many
j_gene: TRBJ2-7
v_gene: TRBV27
d_gene: TRBD2
CDR3aa: CASSWASGNYEQYF
CDR3nt: TGTGCCAGCAGTTGGGCTAGCGGGAACTACGAGCAGTACTTC

len: 12
abundance: few
j_gene: TRBJ2-7
v_gene: TRBV20-1
d_gene: NA
CDR3aa: CSGETGTYEQYF
CDR3nt: TGCAGCGGAGAAACAGGAACCTACGAGCAGTACTTC

len: 12
abundance: medium-sized
j_gene: TRBJ1-1
v_gene: TRBV4-2
d_gene: NA
CDR3aa: CASRLENTEAFF
CDR3nt: TGTGCCAGCAGATTAGAGAACACTGAAGCTTTCTTT

len: 14
abundance: NA
j_gene: TRBJ2-4
v_gene: TRBV12-3/TRBV12-4
d_gene: NA
CDR3aa: CASSLRSSLNIQYF
CDR3nt: TGTGCCAGCAGCCTTCGTTCGAGCCTGAACATTCAGTACTTC

len: 19
abundance: few
j_gene: TRBJ2-5
v_gene: TRBV19
d_gene: TRBD1
CDR3aa: CASSIVSTGTGTYQETQYF
CDR3nt: TGTGCCAGTAGTATAGTGAGTACGGGGACAGGGACGTACCAAGAGACCCAGTACTTC

len: 16
abundance: many
j_gene: TRBJ2-5
v_gene: TRBV3-1
d_gene: NA
CDR3aa: CASSRDPSEAGETQYF
CDR3nt: TGTGCCAGCAGCCGGGACCCTTCGGAGGCGGGAGAGACCCAGTACTTC

len: 13
abundance: many
j_gene: TRBJ2-6
v_gene: TRBV4-1
d_gene: NA
CDR3aa: CASSQDLAGFRTF
CDR3nt: TGCGCCAGCAGCCAAGATCTGGCAGGCTTCCGTACTTTC

len: 13
abundance: many
j_gene: TRBJ2-7
v_gene: TRBV5-5
d_gene: NA
CDR3aa: CASSPLVSDEQYF
CDR3nt: TGTGCCAGCAGCCCTTTGGTGTCTGACGAGCAGTACTTC

len: 18
abundance: many
j_gene: TRBJ2-3
v_gene: TRBV7-2
d_gene: TRBD2
CDR3aa: CASSFPGATSPATDTQYF
CDR3nt: TGTGCCAGCAGCTTCCCTGGAGCGACTAGCCCCGCAACAGATACGCAGTATTTT

len: 14
abundance: many
j_gene: TRBJ1-5
v_gene: TRBV19
d_gene: NA
CDR3aa: CASSIGGSNQPQHF
CDR3nt: TGTGCCAGTAGTATAGGGGGGAGCAATCAGCCCCAGCATTTT